The 27 T cell receptor beta chains in this list originate from one sample, sequenced in a study of T cells in Graves' hyperthyroidism and ophthalmopathy. The investigators amplified TCR beta CDR3 regions from RNA transcripts. A set of HTBI primers served as the primers for a first-round RT-PCR of the TCR CDR3. A single record per CDR3 protein comes from TCRdb applying MiXCR to the multiplex PCR reads. Among approximately 590,000 distinct CDR3 sequences listed, around a sixth were seen once. Source material: blood. The receptor source for this set is a woman aged 25 to 39 with Graves' hyperthyroidism.

The table lists this clonotype with many counts. V and J are TRBV20-1 and TRBJ2-3, with unresolved D. Germline V gives CDR1 DFQATT, CDR2 SNEGSKA (reference sequence). Trimming shortened V by 3 bases and J by 0 bases, and 4 bases separated the two germline ends. The length of the CDR3 is 12 residues. CDR3 residues: CSASGSTDTQYF. The CDR3 coding sequence is TGCAGTGCTAGCGGGAGCACAGATACGCAGTATTTT.

The sample holds a few counts of this clonotype. The V call is TRBV9, the J call TRBJ1-1, with D uncertain. This CDR3 spans 15 amino acids. The germline CDR1 and CDR2 sequences are SGDLS and YYNGEE. The V end was cut by 4 bases, the J end by 1 base, with 14 bases between. CDR3 coding DNA: TGTGCCAGCAGCACCCGGCAGACGGGGAACACTGAAGCTTTCTTT. Its protein product is CASSTRQTGNTEAFF.

This clonotype was found many times. J is TRBJ2-7 and V is TRBV6-1, with 11 bases lining up with TRBD1. The germline gives CDR1 MNHNS, CDR2 SASEGT. The CDR3 has 16 residues. The V gene end was trimmed by 6 bases and the J gene end by 1 base; junction bases not matched to a gene: 8. CDR3 in DNA: TGTGCCAGCAGAGGACAGGGGGCAATTCTATCCTACGAGCAGTACTTC. Its protein is CASRGQGAILSYEQYF.

Remarks on this clonotype: A much bigger clone sits one base away, suggesting this may be a read error. V gene TRBV27 combines with J gene TRBJ1-6, with TRBD1 as a possible D gene (6 bases). CDR3 length equals 12 residues. In germline, CDR1 is MNHEY, CDR2 SMNVEV (reference sequence). The CDR3 DNA sequence: TGTGCCAGCGGACAGAATAATTTACCCCTCCACTTT. It codes for CASGQNNLPLHF.

Comment on this clonotype: A read error may explain this, as a much larger clone is one base away. The rearrangement joins TRBV30 to TRBJ1-2; D unresolved. CDR1 is GTSNPN, CDR2 SVGIG, per germline (reference sequence). CDR3 size: 14 residues. As DNA, the CDR3 is TGTGCCCGGAGTGTAATATCGGTAAACTATGGCTACACCTTC. Its translation: CARSVISVNYGYTF.

This clonotype has at least ten counts. The chain joins TRBV7-2 to TRBJ1-4; maybe TRBD1 (6 bases). Trimming removed 1 base from V and 0 bases from J, with 9 bases in between. Germline lookup yields CDR1 SGHTA and CDR2 FQGNSA. This CDR3 has 16 residues. DNA for the CDR3: TGTGCCAGCAGCTTAGTAGGGGGGGCAACTAATGAAAAACTGTTTTTT. Its translation is CASSLVGGATNEKLFF.

V usage is TRBV6-2 or TRBV6-3 and J usage is TRBJ2-5; 12 nucleotides agree with TRBD2. Germline V gives CDR1 MNHEY, CDR2 SVGEGT. The trim removed 2 bases at V and 5 bases at J, leaving 6 bases unmatched. This CDR3 spans 16 amino acids. The CDR3 protein is CASSYPGLAGPETQYF. CDR3 nucleotide sequence: TGTGCCAGCAGTTACCCGGGACTAGCGGGCCCCGAGACCCAGTACTTC.

At least ten counts were recorded for this clonotype. This chain connects TRBV3-1 to TRBJ1-2; 8 bases agree with TRBD1. The V gene's germline CDR1 is LGHDT and CDR2 YNNKEL (reference sequence). This CDR3 has 16 residues. J lost 6 bases, V lost 3 bases, and 12 bases had no gene match. CDR3 loop: CASSHLGGQGGNGYTF. The CDR3 nucleotides read TGTGCCAGCAGCCACCTGGGCGGACAGGGAGGGAATGGCTACACCTTC.

V and J are TRBV18 and TRBJ1-6; D is undetermined. In germline, CDR1 is KGHSH, CDR2 LQKENI. There are 16 residues in the CDR3. Trimming left V 3 bases short and J 9 bases short, with 18 bases between. CDR3 loop: CASSPSLAGPTSPLHF. The CDR3, as DNA: TGTGCCAGCTCACCTAGTCTTGCAGGCCCTACTTCACCCCTCCACTTT. The variable domain in full, with the rest retrieved from reference TRBV18 and TRBJ1-6, is NAGVMQNPRHLVRRRGQEARLRCSPMKGHSHVYWYRQLPEEGLKFMVYLQKENIIDESGMPKERFSAEFPKEGPSILRIQQVVRGDSAAYFCASSPSLAGPTSPLHFGNGTRLTVT.

This clonotype was observed many times. This chain connects TRBV27 to TRBJ2-4; TRBD1 matches 9 bases. There are 15 residues in the CDR3. V was pared by 6 bases and J by 6 bases, with 9 bases of the junction left unmatched. Germline CDR1 reads MNHEY; CDR2 reads SMNVEV (reference sequence). CDR3 nucleotides: TGTGCCAGCAGGATAACAGGGGGCGCCGGAAACATTCAGTACTTC. Protein sequence: CASRITGGAGNIQYF.

This clonotype was observed many times. The V gene is TRBV7-9, the J gene TRBJ2-7; D is ambiguous. The CDR3 runs 10 residues. In germline, CDR1 is SEHNR, CDR2 FQNEAQ (reference sequence). Trimming cost V 8 bases and J 3 bases, with 5 bases left between them. This CDR3 reads CASPNYEQYF. The CDR3 coding sequence is TGTGCCAGCCCAAACTACGAGCAGTACTTC.

In its sample, this clonotype was seen a few times. The V gene is TRBV27, the J gene TRBJ2-3, with a possible D match to TRBD2 (6 bases). V lost 6 bases, J lost 4 bases, and 20 bases lay in between. The CDR3 totals 16 residues. Per the germline V gene, CDR1 is MNHEY and CDR2 is SMNVEV (reference sequence). Written as DNA, the CDR3 is TGTGCCAGCAGAAATAAGGACTACTATAATGCAGATACGCAGTATTTT. Residues: CASRNKDYYNADTQYF.

This clonotype was seen repeatedly, ten times or more. The chain links TRBV2 to TRBJ1-5; D call uncertain. Germline loops: CDR1 SNHLY, CDR2 FYNNEI. V gave up 4 bases and J gave up 2 bases, with 12 bases separating them. The CDR3 contains 15 residues. CDR3 in DNA: TGTGCCAGCAGTGTTGACCTCGGTGGCAATCAGCCCCAGCATTTT. It translates to CASSVDLGGNQPQHF.

This clonotype was recorded at least ten times. V and J are TRBV7-9 and TRBJ2-1, with a possible D match to TRBD2 (6 bases). V was clipped by 5 bases and J by 5 bases, with 19 bases between them. The CDR3 has 16 amino acids. Germline V CDR1 and CDR2: SEHNR, FQNEAQ (reference sequence). CDR3 loop: CASSPGGAGTNNEQFF. The CDR3 DNA reads TGTGCCAGCAGCCCCGGCGGCGCGGGAACCAACAATGAGCAGTTCTTC.

This clonotype was observed many times. The V gene is TRBV12-3 or TRBV12-4, the J gene TRBJ2-7; 8 bases map to TRBD2. V was pared by 3 bases and J by 0 bases, with 4 bases of the junction left unmatched. The CDR3 consists of 15 residues. The DNA for the CDR3 is TGTGCCAGCAGTTTTCAGGGGACTAGCTCCTACGAGCAGTACTTC. The encoded protein is CASSFQGTSSYEQYF.

This clonotype has at least ten counts. This chain uses TRBV12-3 or TRBV12-4 with TRBJ2-1; TRBD1 agrees at 8 bases. The junction had 9 bases not matched to a gene; V was cut back by 4 bases and J by 4 bases. The CDR3 has 16 residues. CDR3 coding DNA: TGTGCCAGCAGTTCGACCTCAGGGGGCGGGTACAATGAGCAGTTCTTC. Its translation is CASSSTSGGGYNEQFF.

This chain uses TRBV9 with TRBJ2-1; 9 bases align to TRBD2. This CDR3 is 15 amino acids long. CDR1 is SGDLS, CDR2 YYNGEE, per germline. J lost 4 bases, V lost 0 bases, and 2 bases had no gene match. The CDR3 bases are TGTGCCAGCAGCGTAGATCTAGCGGGATACAATGAGCAGTTCTTC. This sequence encodes CASSVDLAGYNEQFF.

The V gene is TRBV5-5, the J gene TRBJ2-1; 14 bases are shared with TRBD2. The J segment lost 8 bases and the V segment lost 4 bases, leaving 5 bases of the junction unmatched. This CDR3 is built from 15 residues. From germline, CDR1 is SGHKS and CDR2 YYEKEE (reference sequence). CDR3 DNA: TGTGCCAGCAGCGTGACTAGCGGGAGGGTCCATGAGCAGTTCTTC. Residues: CASSVTSGRVHEQFF.

This clonotype was detected many times. The rearrangement joins TRBV6-1 to TRBJ2-7; 7 bases fit TRBD1. This CDR3 has 12 amino acids. Germline values: CDR1 MNHNS, CDR2 SASEGT. V lost 7 bases, J lost 2 bases, and 2 bases stayed unmatched. CDR3 nucleotide sequence: TGTGCCAGCACGGGACAGACCTACGAGCAGTACTTC. It specifies CASTGQTYEQYF.

This clonotype was picked up a small number of times. V usage is TRBV6-1 and J usage is TRBJ2-5; 11 nucleotides match TRBD2. This CDR3 spans 15 amino acids. Germline V CDR1 and CDR2: MNHNS, SASEGT. J was trimmed by 5 bases and V by 11 bases; bases with no gene match: 13. The CDR3 nucleotides are TGTGCCTGCGAAGAACTAGCGGGAGCTCTGGAGACCCAGTACTTC. Protein product: CACEELAGALETQYF.

This clonotype was detected once. A clone one base away is much larger, so this may be a read error. This rearrangement joins TRBV3-1 to TRBJ1-5; a weak D match, TRBD1 (5 bases). The CDR3 is 13 amino acids. V lost 4 bases and J lost 11, with 15 bases in between. Germline V lookup: CDR1 LGHDT, CDR2 YNNKEL (reference sequence). In DNA form, the CDR3 reads TGTGCCAGCAGCCCACGCCGGGGGGGGGCCCAGCATTTT. This codes for CASSPRRGGAQHF.

This clonotype was recorded a few times. This chain connects TRBV5-4 to TRBJ2-1; no definite D call. The V end was cut by 0 bases, the J end by 11 bases, with 15 bases between. Looked up from germline, CDR1 is SGHNT and CDR2 is YYREEE (reference sequence). The CDR3 consists of 14 residues. The CDR3 DNA sequence: TGTGCCAGCAGCTTGGTTTCCCAGCCGACCCAGCAGTTCTTC. It codes for CASSLVSQPTQQFF.

This clonotype was counted a few times. The V call is TRBV10-1, the J call TRBJ2-7, with D perhaps matching TRBD2 (5 bases). CDR1 and CDR2 from the germline V gene are WNHNN and SYGVQD (reference sequence). The CDR3 loop spans 14 amino acids. V was pared by 6 bases and J by 0 bases, with 12 bases between. The CDR3 coding sequence is TGCGCCAGCAGGAGGGAGCAAACCTCCTACGAGCAGTACTTC. Translated, it gives CASRREQTSYEQYF.

This clonotype was seen a single time. Possible read error: a much larger clone is one base away. The V call is TRBV7-3, the J call TRBJ2-7, with a possible D match to TRBD2 (6 bases). The CDR3 covers 17 residues. V was trimmed by 5 bases and J by 4 bases, leaving 24 bases between them. Germline CDR1 reads SGHTA; CDR2 reads FQGTGA. The CDR3 spells CASSQVAGTGTSYEQYF. DNA of the CDR3: TGTGCCAGCAGCCAGGTAGCAGGGACCGGGACTTCGTACGAGCAGTACTTC.

This clonotype was seen at least ten times. The chain couples TRBV12-3 or TRBV12-4 to TRBJ2-7; D might be TRBD1 (6 bases). Trimming stripped 5 bases from V and 0 bases from J, with 17 bases between. The CDR3 contains 16 residues. Written as DNA, the CDR3 is TGTGCCAGCAGTCCAGAGACAGGCACCGTCTCCTACGAGCAGTACTTC. Amino acid sequence: CASSPETGTVSYEQYF.

Here the CDR3 DNA reads TGTGCCAGCAGTCCATGGGGGAGACAATACGAGCAGTACTTC. This encodes CASSPWGRQYEQYF. This chain joins TRBV28 and TRBJ2-7, with D perhaps being TRBD1 or TRBD2 (5 bases each). The CDR3 is made up of 14 amino acids. CDR1 is MDHEN, CDR2 SYDVKM, per germline. V gave up 5 bases and J gave up 4 bases, with 15 bases separating them.

This clonotype showed up many times. The rearrangement joins TRBV2 to TRBJ2-5; no reliable D call. The V gene's germline CDR1 is SNHLY and CDR2 FYNNEI. CDR3 length: 13 residues. V lost 3 bases and J lost 5, with 10 bases in between. CDR3 sequence: CASSDAGWETQYF. In DNA, the CDR3 is TGTGCCAGCAGTGACGCCGGGTGGGAGACCCAGTACTTC.